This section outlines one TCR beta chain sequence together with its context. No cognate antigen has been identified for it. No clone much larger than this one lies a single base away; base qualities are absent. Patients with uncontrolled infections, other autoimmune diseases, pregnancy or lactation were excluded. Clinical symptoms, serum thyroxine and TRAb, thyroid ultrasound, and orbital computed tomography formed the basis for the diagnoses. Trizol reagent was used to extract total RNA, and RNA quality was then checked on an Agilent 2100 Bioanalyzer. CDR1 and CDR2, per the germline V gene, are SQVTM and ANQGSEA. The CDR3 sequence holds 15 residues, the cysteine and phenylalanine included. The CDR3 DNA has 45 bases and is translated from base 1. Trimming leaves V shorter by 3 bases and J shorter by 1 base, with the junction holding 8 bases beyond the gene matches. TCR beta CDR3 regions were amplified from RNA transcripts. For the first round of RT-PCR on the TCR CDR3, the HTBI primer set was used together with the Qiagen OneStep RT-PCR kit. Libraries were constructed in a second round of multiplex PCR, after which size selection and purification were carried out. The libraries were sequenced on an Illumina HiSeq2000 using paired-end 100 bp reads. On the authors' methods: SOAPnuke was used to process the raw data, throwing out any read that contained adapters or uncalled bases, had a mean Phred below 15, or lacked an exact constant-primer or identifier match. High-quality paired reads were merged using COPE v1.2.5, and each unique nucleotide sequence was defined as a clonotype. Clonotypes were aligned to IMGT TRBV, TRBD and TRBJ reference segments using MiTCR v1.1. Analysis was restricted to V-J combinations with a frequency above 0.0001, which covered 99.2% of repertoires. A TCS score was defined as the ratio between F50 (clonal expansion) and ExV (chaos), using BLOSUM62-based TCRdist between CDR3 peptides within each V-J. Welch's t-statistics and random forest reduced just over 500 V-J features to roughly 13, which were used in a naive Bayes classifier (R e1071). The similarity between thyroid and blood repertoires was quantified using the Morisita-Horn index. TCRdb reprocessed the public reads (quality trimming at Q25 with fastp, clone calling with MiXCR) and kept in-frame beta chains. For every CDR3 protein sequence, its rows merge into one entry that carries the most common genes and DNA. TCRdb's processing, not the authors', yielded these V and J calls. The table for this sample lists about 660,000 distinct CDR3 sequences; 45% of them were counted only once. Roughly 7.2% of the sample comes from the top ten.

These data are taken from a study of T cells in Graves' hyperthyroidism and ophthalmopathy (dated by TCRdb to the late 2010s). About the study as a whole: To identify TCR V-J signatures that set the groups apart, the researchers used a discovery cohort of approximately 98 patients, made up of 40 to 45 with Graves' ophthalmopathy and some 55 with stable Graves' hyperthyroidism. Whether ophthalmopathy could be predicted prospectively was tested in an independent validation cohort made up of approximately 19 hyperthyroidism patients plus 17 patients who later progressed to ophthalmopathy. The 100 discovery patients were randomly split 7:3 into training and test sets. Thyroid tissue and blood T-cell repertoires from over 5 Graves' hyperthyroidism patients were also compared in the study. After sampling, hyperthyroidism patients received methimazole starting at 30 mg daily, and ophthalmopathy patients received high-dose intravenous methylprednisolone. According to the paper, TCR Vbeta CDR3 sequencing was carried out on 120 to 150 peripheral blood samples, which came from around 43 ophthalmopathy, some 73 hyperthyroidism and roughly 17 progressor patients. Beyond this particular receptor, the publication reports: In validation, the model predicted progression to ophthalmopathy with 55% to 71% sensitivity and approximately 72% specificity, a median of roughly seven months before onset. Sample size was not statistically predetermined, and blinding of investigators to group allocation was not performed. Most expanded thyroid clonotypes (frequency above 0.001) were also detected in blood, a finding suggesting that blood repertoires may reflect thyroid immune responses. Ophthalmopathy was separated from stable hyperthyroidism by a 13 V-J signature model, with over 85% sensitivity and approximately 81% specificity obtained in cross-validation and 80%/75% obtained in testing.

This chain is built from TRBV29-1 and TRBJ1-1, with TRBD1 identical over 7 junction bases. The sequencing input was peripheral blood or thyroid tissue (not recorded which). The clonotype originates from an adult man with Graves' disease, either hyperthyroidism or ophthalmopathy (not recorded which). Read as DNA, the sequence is TGCAGCGTTGACAACAGGGGTTTTCGGAACACTGAAGCTTTCTTT. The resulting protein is CSVDNRGFRNTEAFF.